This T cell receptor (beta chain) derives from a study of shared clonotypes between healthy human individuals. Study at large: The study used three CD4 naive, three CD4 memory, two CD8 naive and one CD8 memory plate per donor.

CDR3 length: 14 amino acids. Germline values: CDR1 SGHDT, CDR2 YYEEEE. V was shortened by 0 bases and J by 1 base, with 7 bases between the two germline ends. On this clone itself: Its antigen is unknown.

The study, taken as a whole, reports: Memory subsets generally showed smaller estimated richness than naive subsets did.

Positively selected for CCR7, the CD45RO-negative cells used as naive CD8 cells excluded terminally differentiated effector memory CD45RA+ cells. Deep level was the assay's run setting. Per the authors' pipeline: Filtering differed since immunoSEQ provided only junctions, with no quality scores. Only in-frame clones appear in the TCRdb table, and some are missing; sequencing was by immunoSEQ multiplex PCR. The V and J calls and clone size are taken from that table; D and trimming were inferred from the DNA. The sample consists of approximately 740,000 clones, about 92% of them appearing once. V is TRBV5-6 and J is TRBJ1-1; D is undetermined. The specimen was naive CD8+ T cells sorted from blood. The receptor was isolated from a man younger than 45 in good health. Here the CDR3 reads CASSLGGTNTEAFF. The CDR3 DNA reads TGTGCCAGCAGCTTGGGTGGAACGAACACTGAAGCTTTCTTT. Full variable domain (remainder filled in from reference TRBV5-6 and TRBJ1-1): DAGVTQSPTHLIKTRGQQVTLRCSPKSGHDTVSWYQQALGQGPQFIFQYYEEEERQRGNFPDRFSGHQFPNYSSELNVNALLLGDSALYLCASSLGGTNTEAFFGQGTRLTVV.